This passage covers 27 T cell receptor beta chains from one sample sequenced in a study of beta chain features in type 1 diabetes. The study reverse transcribed the entire isolated RNA, so it sequenced expressed TCRB transcripts. The table came from immunoSEQ multiplex PCR; TCRdb's copy has only in-frame clones and leaves some out. The table includes 300,000 to 400,000 clones, 9.5% to 11% detected once. The sample was naive CD4+ T cells from blood. The receptors come from a woman in her 30s in good health.

This rearrangement joins TRBV5-6 to TRBJ2-2, with TRBD1 matching over 7 bases. CDR1 is SGHDT, CDR2 YYEEEE, per germline. CDR3 length equals 13 residues. Trimming took 6 bases from V and 7 from J; bases not matched to a gene: 6. CDR3 region: CASIYRGIGELFF. The DNA of the CDR3 is TGTGCCAGCATTTACAGGGGTATCGGGGAGCTGTTTTTT.

V gene TRBV9 combines with J gene TRBJ2-3; possibly TRBD2 for D (6 bases). The ends were cut back, 4 bases at V and 1 base at J, with 16 bases in the middle. CDR3 length: 16 residues. The germline CDR1 and CDR2 sequences are SGDLS and YYNGEE. The CDR3 loop is CASSPRDSIGTDTQYF. CDR3 nucleotide sequence: TGTGCCAGCAGCCCCCGGGACTCCATAGGCACAGATACGCAGTATTTT.

This clone showed up just a few times. This sequence joins TRBV6-5 and TRBJ2-5; TRBD1 aligns across 7 bases. The length of the CDR3 is 14 residues. With V trimmed by 7 bases and J by 5 bases, 10 bases remained unmatched. The V gene's germline CDR1 is MNHEY and CDR2 SVGAGI. CDR3 DNA sequence: TGTGCCAGCAAGAGGTCTACAGGGGACGAGACCCAGTACTTC. Translation gives CASKRSTGDETQYF.

This clone was recorded a few times. This chain joins TRBV30 and TRBJ1-5; 11 bases fit TRBD1. Germline CDR1 reads GTSNPN; CDR2 reads SVGIG (reference sequence). CDR3 length: 15 amino acids. V shed 2 bases and J 7 bases; nucleotides not matched to a gene: 7. CDR3 in amino acids: CAWSYGTGGLQPQHF. CDR3 DNA sequence: TGTGCCTGGAGTTACGGGACAGGGGGATTACAGCCCCAGCATTTT.

This clone was counted a few times. The J gene is TRBJ2-1, the V gene TRBV11-2; TRBD2 matches 13 bases. J lost 7 bases, V lost 3 bases, and 9 bases had no gene match. CDR1 and CDR2 from the germline V gene are SGHAT and FQNNGV. There are 17 residues in the CDR3. CDR3 protein: CASSFRLAGGPGNEQFF. The CDR3 nucleotides are TGTGCCAGCAGCTTTAGACTAGCGGGAGGCCCCGGGAATGAGCAGTTCTTC. Full variable domain (rest looked up from reference TRBV11-2 and TRBJ2-1): EAGVAQSPRYKIIEKRQSVAFWCNPISGHATLYWYQQILGQGPKLLIQFQNNGVVDDSQLPKDRFSAERLKGVDSTLKIQPAKLEDSAVYLCASSFRLAGGPGNEQFFGPGTRLTVL.

This clone was recorded a few times. V is TRBV11-1 and J is TRBJ2-4, with D possibly being TRBD2 (5 bases). Germline V gene sequence: CDR1 SGHAT, CDR2 FQDESV (reference sequence). The CDR3 totals 16 residues. V was trimmed by 5 bases and J by 0 bases, leaving 14 bases between them. This CDR3 reads CASSPRSGLAKNIQYF. The CDR3 DNA sequence: TGTGCCAGCAGCCCCCGCAGCGGATTAGCCAAAAACATTCAGTACTTC. The whole variable domain, filled in from reference TRBV11-1 and TRBJ2-4, reads EAEVAQSPRYKITEKSQAVAFWCDPISGHATLYWYRQILGQGPELLVQFQDESVVDDSQLPKDRFSAERLKGVDSTLKIQPAELGDSAMYLCASSPRSGLAKNIQYFGAGTRLSVL.

The J gene is TRBJ1-1, the V gene TRBV28; D ambiguous. Germline values: CDR1 MDHEN, CDR2 SYDVKM. CDR3 length: 12 amino acids. V shed 2 bases and J shed 9 bases, with 10 bases lying between them. The CDR3 nucleotides are TGTGCCAGCAGTTTAGCGGAACCTAAAGCTTTCTTT. Its translation is CASSLAEPKAFF. The variable domain in full, with the rest retrieved from reference TRBV28 and TRBJ1-1, is DVKVTQSSRYLVKRTGEKVFLECVQDMDHENMFWYRQDPGLGLRLIYFSYDVKMKEKGDIPEGYSVSREKKERFSLILESASTNQTSMYLCASSLAEPKAFFGQGTRLTVV.

The chain carries TRBV28 and TRBJ2-2; the D is unclear. Trimming cost V 3 bases and J 0 bases, with 5 bases left between them. Germline-derived CDR1 and CDR2 are MDHEN and SYDVKM. CDR3 size: 14 residues. The CDR3 DNA reads as TGTGCCAGCAGTTTGACACCGAACACCGGGGAGCTGTTTTTT. Its protein product is CASSLTPNTGELFF.

There are a few counts of this clone. The chain links TRBV4-3 to TRBJ2-3; 10 bases are shared with TRBD2. The V segment lost 4 bases and the J segment 0 bases; nucleotides outside the gene matches: 1. Germline values: CDR1 LGHNA, CDR2 YSLEER. CDR3 length equals 15 residues. This CDR3 reads CASSLLAGSTDTQYF. In DNA, the CDR3 is TGCGCCAGCAGCCTACTAGCGGGGAGCACAGATACGCAGTATTTT.

The V call is TRBV5-4, the J call TRBJ2-5; D is ambiguous. Germline-derived CDR1 and CDR2 are SGHNT and YYREEE (reference sequence). The CDR3 has 13 amino acids. The ends were cut back, 0 bases at V and 2 bases at J, with 5 bases in the middle. The CDR3 DNA reads TGTGCCAGCAGCTTGGCAGCGCAAGAGACCCAGTACTTC. It translates to CASSLAAQETQYF.

This rearrangement joins TRBV18 to TRBJ1-1; D is possibly TRBD1 (6 bases). V lost 2 bases to trimming and J lost 0 bases, with 19 bases between them. CDR1 is KGHSH and CDR2 is LQKENI in the germline V gene. This CDR3 is built from 18 residues. CDR3 region: CASSPFGPTGGLNTEAFF. The CDR3 bases are TGTGCCAGCTCACCATTCGGGCCGACAGGAGGTCTGAACACTGAAGCTTTCTTT.

This clone was counted a few times. This chain joins TRBV18 and TRBJ1-2; D uncertain. Germline assignment: CDR1 KGHSH and CDR2 LQKENI. V lost 2 bases, J lost 2 bases, and 12 bases lay in between. This CDR3 is built from 15 residues. CDR3 amino acids: CASSPNSQANYGYTF. As DNA, the CDR3 is TGTGCCAGCTCACCAAACTCCCAGGCCAACTATGGCTACACCTTC.

V gene TRBV9 combines with J gene TRBJ2-3, with TRBD2 identical over 7 bases. V shed 1 base, J shed 3 bases, and the junction held 8 bases outside the gene matches. Germline CDR1 and CDR2: SGDLS and YYNGEE. There are 16 residues in the CDR3. CDR3: CASSVTGEGPTDTQYF. The CDR3 bases are TGTGCCAGCAGCGTAACGGGGGAGGGCCCAACAGATACGCAGTATTTT.

The rearrangement links TRBV6-1 to TRBJ1-5; maybe TRBD1 (6 bases). V lost 5 bases and J lost 6, with 11 bases in between. Germline-derived CDR1 and CDR2 are MNHNS and SASEGT. The CDR3 has 13 residues. The CDR3 protein is CASSIRGGQPQHF. CDR3 sequence (DNA): TGTGCCAGCAGTATCAGGGGCGGTCAGCCCCAGCATTTT.

This chain joins TRBV28 and TRBJ2-2; 7 nucleotides match TRBD1. The germline V gene has CDR1 MDHEN and CDR2 SYDVKM. CDR3 length: 13 amino acids. V shed 7 bases, J shed 6 bases, and the junction held 5 bases outside the gene matches. CDR3 DNA sequence: TGTGCCAGCACCCAGGGGGTGTCCGGGGAGCTGTTTTTT. Protein: CASTQGVSGELFF.

This clone was seen a few times. The chain has TRBV5-1 and TRBJ1-1, with unresolved D. Germline CDR1 reads SGHRS; CDR2 reads YFSETQ. The V and J ends lost 0 bases and 5 bases respectively, with 14 bases between them. The CDR3 has 15 amino acids. The CDR3, as DNA: TGCGCCAGCAGCTTGGACCCCCAGCGCGGGACTGAAGCTTTCTTT. It translates to CASSLDPQRGTEAFF.

The chain is built from TRBV28 and TRBJ2-1; 9 nucleotides align to TRBD2. Germline CDR1 is MDHEN and CDR2 is SYDVKM. The trim removed 10 bases at V and 6 bases at J, leaving 7 bases unmatched. The CDR3 has 13 residues. CDR3: CATTSGRINEQFF. The CDR3 DNA sequence: TGTGCCACGACCAGCGGGAGGATCAATGAGCAGTTCTTC.

The CDR3 loop is CASSLVVSYEQYF. As DNA, the CDR3 is TGTGCCAGCAGCTTAGTGGTTAGTTACGAGCAGTACTTC. The chain is built from TRBV7-2 and TRBJ2-7; D is undetermined. The CDR3 totals 13 residues. Germline loops: CDR1 SGHTA, CDR2 FQGNSA. V lost 1 base, J lost 4 bases, and 8 bases lay in between.

The chain combines TRBV13 with TRBJ1-2; possible D gene TRBD1, 5 bases. The V gene lost 3 bases and the J gene lost 2 bases, with 16 bases spanning the gap. The CDR3 sequence is 16 residues long. Germline CDR1 PRHDT, CDR2 FYEKMQ (reference sequence). The DNA of the CDR3 is TGTGCCAGCAGCTTCTCCGGGACCGGGGGGAACTATGGCTACACCTTC. Its protein product is CASSFSGTGGNYGYTF.

In DNA form, the CDR3 reads TGTGCCAGCAGTTTAGGGGGACAGCCCCAAGAGACCCAGTACTTC. This sequence encodes CASSLGGQPQETQYF. The chain joins TRBV28 to TRBJ2-5; 7 nucleotides match TRBD1. Germline V lookup: CDR1 MDHEN, CDR2 SYDVKM. The CDR3 loop spans 15 amino acids. After removal of 2 bases from V and 1 base from J, the junction contained 4 bases not matched to a gene.

The sample holds a few counts of this clone. This rearrangement joins TRBV7-2 to TRBJ2-7; TRBD2 aligns across 11 bases. Germline-derived CDR1 and CDR2 are SGHTA and FQGNSA. V trimming: 4 bases; J trimming: 2 bases; junction bases outside the gene matches: 4. The CDR3 runs 15 residues. CDR3 amino acids: CASSSLAGGAYEQYF. Here the CDR3 DNA reads TGTGCCAGCAGCTCCCTAGCGGGAGGAGCCTACGAGCAGTACTTC.

The rearrangement links TRBV27 to TRBJ1-2; D remains ambiguous. V lost 6 bases and J 3 bases, leaving 23 bases between the germline ends. The CDR3 is made up of 17 amino acids. Germline CDR1 and CDR2: MNHEY and SMNVEV (reference sequence). The CDR3 coding sequence is TGTGCCAGCAGACGCTCCCTAGGAGAGTACCCCGACTATGGCTACACCTTC. This codes for CASRRSLGEYPDYGYTF.

This rearrangement joins TRBV14 to TRBJ2-6; 7 bases fit TRBD2. The CDR3 sequence is 15 residues long. Germline CDR1 reads SGHDN; CDR2 reads FVKESK. Trimming removed 6 bases from V and 2 bases from J; junction bases left unmatched: 4. The CDR3 DNA sequence: TGTGCCAGCAGTCGTGGGGGGGCTGGGGCCAACGTCCTGACTTTC. Translating it yields CASSRGGAGANVLTF.

V and J are TRBV4-2 and TRBJ2-2, with 7 bases identical to TRBD1. Unmatched junction bases numbered 7, after V lost 1 base and J lost 8 bases. CDR3 length: 15 amino acids. The germline gives CDR1 LGHNA, CDR2 YNFKEQ. CDR3 protein: CASSQAEQGIGELFF. The CDR3 coding sequence is TGTGCCAGCAGCCAAGCAGAACAGGGGATTGGGGAGCTGTTTTTT.

A few counts support this clone. Different DNA sequences within this sample yield the same CDR3. V usage is TRBV28 and J usage is TRBJ2-5, with D possibly being TRBD1 (5 bases). This CDR3 spans 13 amino acids. The germline gives CDR1 MDHEN, CDR2 SYDVKM. V was clipped by 3 bases and J by 3 bases, with 8 bases between them. The CDR3 spells CASSLGQKETQYF. The CDR3 nucleotides read TGTGCCAGCAGTTTGGGGCAGAAAGAGACCCAGTACTTC. The full variable domain, its missing parts supplied by reference TRBV28 and TRBJ2-5, is DVKVTQSSRYLVKRTGEKVFLECVQDMDHENMFWYRQDPGLGLRLIYFSYDVKMKEKGDIPEGYSVSREKKERFSLILESASTNQTSMYLCASSLGQKETQYFGPGTRLLVL.

The sample holds a few counts of this clone. This chain joins TRBV28 and TRBJ2-7, with 9 bases lining up with TRBD1. Trimming took 2 bases from V and 3 from J; bases not matched to a gene: 5. Germline CDR1 and CDR2: MDHEN and SYDVKM. The CDR3 consists of 15 residues. This CDR3 reads CASSLPDRGGYEQYF. For the CDR3, the DNA is TGTGCCAGCAGTTTACCGGACAGGGGAGGCTACGAGCAGTACTTC.

This clone turned up a few times. This rearrangement joins TRBV9 to TRBJ1-2, with 8 bases aligning to TRBD1. Germline assignment: CDR1 SGDLS and CDR2 YYNGEE. The CDR3 has 15 amino acids. The J segment lost 8 bases and the V segment lost 2 bases, leaving 11 bases of the junction unmatched. As DNA, the CDR3 is TGTGCCAGCAGCGTGGCAATGGGGCAGGGGGCCGGCTACACCTTC. Protein product: CASSVAMGQGAGYTF.